This TCR beta chain was obtained from a study of identical twins. TCRdb used MiXCR to reprocess the 5' RACE reads, holding one entry per CDR3 protein. The sample yields roughly 480,000 distinct CDR3 sequences, 24% seen once. The CDR3 covers 18 residues. Trimming took off 9 bases at V and 4 bases at J, with 26 bases between the two ends. From germline, CDR1 is SGHDT and CDR2 YYEEEE. To note about this clonotype: Its antigen is as yet unknown.

Overall study findings and caveats: Monozygotic twins shared more out-of-frame TCR alpha than recombination models predicted.

The same sample was also studied in work on T cells expressing NK-cell markers. That source adds: Restricting sorting to alpha-beta TCR T cells was achieved in several experiments by an anti-gamma-delta TCR antibody.

The sample consisted of CD4+ T cells sorted from blood. The genes are TRBV5-6 and TRBJ1-6; D is undetermined. This TCR was sampled from a woman younger than 30 in good health. CDR3 loop: CAMSPEPRKMGYNSPLHF. The DNA for the CDR3 is TGTGCCATGAGCCCCGAGCCTAGGAAGATGGGGTATAATTCACCCCTCCACTTT.